A selection of T cell receptor beta chains follows, all from one sample in a study of human T cells and chemical hapten exposure. A single record per CDR3 protein comes from TCRdb applying MiXCR to the RACE reads. The table lists 84,000 or so distinct CDR3 sequences, about 10% of them singletons. This material consisted of whole blood, taken in connection with sensitization to the hapten diphenylcyclopropenone (DPC). The receptors were gathered from a man aged 35 to 55 with alopecia areata. Some clones in this sample may be carry-over from other donors' samples. Each CDR3 is given with its conserved first and last residue. A D gene is named only where the DNA matches it firmly. Rows may omit the clone size; those that give it use once, few, many or a size class.

j_gene	d_gene	abundance	v_gene	CDR3nt	CDR3aa
TRBJ1-6	-	-	TRBV25-1	TGTGCCAGCAGTGAAGGGGCACACCTCCACTTT	CASSEGAHLHF
TRBJ2-7	-	-	TRBV7-2	TGTGCCAGCAGCTTAGAGTTGGGCAGTCCCTACGAGCAGTACTTC	CASSLELGSPYEQYF
TRBJ2-7	-	-	TRBV24-1	TGTGCCACCAGTGATTCCCGGCGGAGCGGTGTAACCTACGAGCAGTACTTC	CATSDSRRSGVTYEQYF
TRBJ2-2	TRBD1	few	TRBV7-3	TGTGCCAGCAGGCAAACAGGGGGAGATACCGGGGAGCTGTTTTTT	CASRQTGGDTGELFF
TRBJ2-3	-	-	TRBV27	TGTGCCAGCAGTTTAGCGGGATTCGGAGATACGCAGTATTTT	CASSLAGFGDTQYF
TRBJ1-1	-	-	TRBV12-3/TRBV12-4	TGTGCCAGCAGCCCTATATGGGGAAAGAACACTGAAGCTTTCTTT	CASSPIWGKNTEAFF
TRBJ1-5	TRBD1	-	TRBV6-5	TGTGCCAGCAGACGACAGGGGTCGGATCAGCCCCAGCATTTT	CASRRQGSDQPQHF
TRBJ1-1	-	many	TRBV18	TGTGCCAGCTCACCATTAAAGGGGGAGGGCACTGAAGCTTTCTTT	CASSPLKGEGTEAFF
TRBJ1-5	TRBD1	-	TRBV20-1	TGCAGTGCACAGACAGGGGAGAATCAGCCCCAGCATTTT	CSAQTGENQPQHF
TRBJ2-3	TRBD2	-	TRBV28	TGTGCCAGCAGTTTCCATCGAACAGCTCGGGCGGGACTACTCACAGATACGCAGTATTTT	CASSFHRTARAGLLTDTQYF
TRBJ2-5	-	few	TRBV5-1	TGCGCCAGCAGCTTGGCCCCTAGTAAGGGCCAAGAGACCCAGTACTTC	CASSLAPSKGQETQYF
TRBJ1-2	TRBD1	-	TRBV3-1	TGTGCCAGCAGCCAAGATCGGGACAGGGGGTATGGCTACACCTTC	CASSQDRDRGYGYTF
TRBJ2-5	-	many	TRBV12-5	TGTGCTAGTGGTTTGGATGGAGCGGCTGGGACGGAGACCCAGTACTTC	CASGLDGAAGTETQYF
TRBJ2-5	TRBD2	many	TRBV6-1	TGTGCCAGCAGTGAAGCATTGGCGGGAGGGCTCGGTGAGACCCAGTACTTC	CASSEALAGGLGETQYF
TRBJ2-2	TRBD2	-	TRBV11-2	TGTGCCAGCAGCTTAGGGGTACTAGCGGGAGTCTGGACCGGGGAGCTGTTTTTT	CASSLGVLAGVWTGELFF
TRBJ2-5	-	-	TRBV20-1	TGCAGTGCTAGTTCGCGCGGTTTTTCGGGGACCCAGTACTTC	CSASSRGFSGTQYF
TRBJ1-4	-	-	TRBV4-2	TGTGCCAGCAGTCTTAACAGTAATGAAAAACTGTTTTTT	CASSLNSNEKLFF